The clone carrying this T cell receptor beta chain showed up just a few times. Its antigen is as yet unknown. V lost 3 bases to trimming and J lost 15 bases, with 15 bases between them. CDR3 length equals 11 residues. Germline lookup yields CDR1 DFQATT and CDR2 SNEGSKA (reference sequence). An overlapping HIV-1 Gag peptide pool stimulated these cells at roughly 1 ug/peptide/mL. Memory cells lacking CD40L and CD69 with high CD45RO were sorted. This was the immunoSEQ version 4 assay in survey mode. Profiling relied on immunoSEQ multiplex PCR, and the TCRdb table lists in-frame clones only, not all of them. The table has just over 35,000 clones, more than 75% seen once. The data belong to a study of persistence of HIV-infected CD4 T cells. Study-wide context: The sample holds CD4+ T cells responsive to CMV or HIV-1 Gag. Study results and caveats: Rare CMV-responding cells carrying HIV-1 proviruses were not analyzed separately for TCR. TCRbeta richness was lower in CMV- and Gag-responding cells than in anti-CD3/anti-CD28-responding cells.

This rearrangement joins TRBV20-1 to TRBJ2-1; the D gene is possibly TRBD1 (5 bases). The material was cultured CD4+ T cells from PBMCs, obtained from a patient who received antiretroviral therapy. The sequence was obtained from an adult with HIV. The donor label of this sample is uncertain. CDR3 protein: CSASFARRGFF. In DNA form, the CDR3 reads TGCAGTGCTAGTTTCGCGCGAAGGGGGTTCTTC.